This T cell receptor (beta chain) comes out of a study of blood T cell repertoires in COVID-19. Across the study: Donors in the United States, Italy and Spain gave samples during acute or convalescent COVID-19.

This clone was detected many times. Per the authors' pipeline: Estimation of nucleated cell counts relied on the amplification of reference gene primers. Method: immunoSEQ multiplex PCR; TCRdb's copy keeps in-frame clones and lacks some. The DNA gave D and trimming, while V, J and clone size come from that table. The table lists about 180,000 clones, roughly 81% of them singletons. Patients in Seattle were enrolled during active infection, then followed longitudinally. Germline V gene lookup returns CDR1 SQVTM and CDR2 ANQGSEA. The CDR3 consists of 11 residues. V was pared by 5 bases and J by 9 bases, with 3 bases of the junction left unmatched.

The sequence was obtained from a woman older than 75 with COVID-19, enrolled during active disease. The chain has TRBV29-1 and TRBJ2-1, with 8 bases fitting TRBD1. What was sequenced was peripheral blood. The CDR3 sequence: CSVRTGREQFF. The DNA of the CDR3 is TGCAGCGTTAGGACAGGGCGTGAGCAGTTCTTC.